A single sample gave rise to the 32 T cell receptor beta chains below, sequenced in a study of T-cell memory formation after mild COVID-19. A single record per CDR3 protein comes from TCRdb applying MiXCR to the 5' RACE reads. The data show around 110,000 distinct CDR3 sequences, over 15% seen once. The sequenced material came from PBMCs or a T cell subset sorted from them (not recorded which). The receptors come from an adult woman who had mild COVID-19 (a few samples of this study predate the infection). Cell type and time point are not known.

The table lists this clonotype with a few counts. The chain links TRBV15 to TRBJ2-1, with D possibly matching TRBD1 (5 bases). Germline values: CDR1 LNHNV, CDR2 YYDKDF (reference sequence). V was shortened by 5 bases and J by 7 bases, with 15 bases between the two germline ends. The CDR3 extends over 14 amino acids. The CDR3, as DNA: TGTGCCACCAGCGGGGCCGGGTTATGGAATGAGCAGTTCTTC. The encoded protein is CATSGAGLWNEQFF.

V gene TRBV29-1 combines with J gene TRBJ1-2; D is perhaps TRBD1 (6 bases). V lost 1 base to trimming and J lost 8 bases, with 11 bases between them. The CDR3 loop spans 12 amino acids. Germline V gene data show CDR1 as SQVTM and CDR2 as ANQGSEA. The CDR3 bases are TGCAGCGTTGAAGGCCAGGGGCAGGGCTACACCTTC. Protein: CSVEGQGQGYTF.

This chain links TRBV6-2 or TRBV6-3 with TRBJ2-7, with D unclear. CDR3 length equals 14 residues. The V gene's germline CDR1 is MNHEY and CDR2 SVGEGT. The V and J ends lost 4 bases and 2 bases respectively, with 12 bases between them. Here the CDR3 reads CASSFLTRTYEQYF. The CDR3 coding sequence is TGTGCCAGCAGTTTTTTGACTCGGACCTACGAGCAGTACTTC.

The chain employs TRBV20-1 and TRBJ1-1, with 7 bases identical to TRBD1. V shed 3 bases, J shed 0 bases, and the junction held 1 base outside the gene matches. The CDR3 has 13 amino acids. Germline V gives CDR1 DFQATT, CDR2 SNEGSKA (reference sequence). Here the CDR3 DNA reads TGCAGTGCTAGTGGACAGGTGAACACTGAAGCTTTCTTT. Amino acid sequence: CSASGQVNTEAFF.

This clonotype has a handful of counts. The rearrangement links TRBV7-6 to TRBJ2-7, with 10 bases identical to TRBD2. The V gene's germline CDR1 is SGHVS and CDR2 FNYEAQ. The CDR3 has 15 residues. Trimming removed 5 bases from V and 5 bases from J; junction bases left unmatched: 9. The CDR3 loop reads CASSPLAGVNHEQYF. DNA of the CDR3: TGTGCCAGCAGCCCGCTAGCGGGAGTGAATCACGAGCAGTACTTC.

The DNA of the CDR3 is TGTGCCAGCAGGCCCTGGGGTGGTGTAGCGGACACTGAAGCTTTCTTT. This translates into CASRPWGGVADTEAFF. V gene TRBV6-6 combines with J gene TRBJ1-1, with D unclear. Germline V gene lookup returns CDR1 MNHNY and CDR2 SVGAGI (reference sequence). Deletions cut 6 bases from V and 3 bases from J, with 20 bases between. This CDR3 region has 16 residues.

There are a few counts of this clonotype. V gene TRBV5-1 combines with J gene TRBJ1-1, with D possibly TRBD1 on 5 matching bases. V was shortened by 0 bases and J by 0 bases, with 9 bases between the two germline ends. The CDR3 is made up of 15 amino acids. Per the germline V gene, CDR1 is SGHRS and CDR2 is YFSETQ. The CDR3 DNA sequence: TGCGCCAGCAGCTTGGCAGGGACCTTGAACACTGAAGCTTTCTTT. The encoded protein is CASSLAGTLNTEAFF. Using reference TRBV5-1 and TRBJ1-1 for the parts outside the CDR3, the full variable domain is KAGVTQTPRYLIKTRGQQVTLSCSPISGHRSVSWYQQTPGQGLQFLFEYFSETQRNKGNFPGRFSGRQFSNSRSEMNVSTLELGDSALYLCASSLAGTLNTEAFFGQGTRLTVV.

Many counts were recorded for this clonotype. The chain recombines TRBV20-1 with TRBJ2-5; tentative D call: TRBD1 (5 bases). The ends were cut back, 0 bases at V and 4 bases at J, with 12 bases in the middle. The germline V gene encodes CDR1 DFQATT and CDR2 SNEGSKA (reference sequence). The length of the CDR3 is 14 residues. The CDR3 loop is CSARDRTPLETQYF. The DNA of the CDR3 is TGCAGTGCTAGAGATCGGACACCATTAGAGACCCAGTACTTC.

This chain links TRBV9 with TRBJ2-1, with 11 bases matching TRBD2. This CDR3 spans 13 amino acids. After removal of 0 bases from V and 10 bases from J, the junction contained 0 bases not matched to a gene. Germline V CDR1 and CDR2: SGDLS, YYNGEE. The CDR3, as DNA: TGTGCCAGCAGCGTAGGACTAGCGGGAGAGCAGTTCTTC. Protein product: CASSVGLAGEQFF.

V and J are TRBV5-6 and TRBJ2-5; D is uncertain. Trimming pared 1 base from V and 6 bases from J, leaving 4 bases between. CDR1 and CDR2 (germline): SGHDT, YYEEEE. The CDR3 is 11 amino acids. The CDR3 nucleotides are TGTGCCAGCAGCTTGAAACAGACCCAGTACTTC. Translated: CASSLKQTQYF.

This clonotype has more than one count but fewer than ten. The rearrangement joins TRBV3-1 to TRBJ1-1; 8 bases are a match to TRBD1. CDR1 LGHDT and CDR2 YNNKEL come from the germline V gene (reference sequence). V shed 2 bases, J shed 1 base, and the junction held 3 bases outside the gene matches. This CDR3 is built from 15 residues. The CDR3 nucleotides are TGTGCCAGCAGCCAACCCACAGGGGGGAACACTGAAGCTTTCTTT. Amino acid sequence: CASSQPTGGNTEAFF.

The chain uses TRBV5-1 and TRBJ1-2; D gene uncertain. V shed 3 bases and J shed 6 bases, with 15 bases lying between them. The CDR3 has 14 amino acids. CDR1 is SGHRS and CDR2 is YFSETQ in the germline V gene. CDR3 amino acids: CASSSRPDPNGYTF. CDR3 DNA sequence: TGCGCCAGCAGCTCCCGGCCGGACCCCAATGGCTACACCTTC.

A few counts support this clonotype. As DNA, the CDR3 is TGTGCCAGCAGCCAGGGGACCTCCTACGAGCAGTACTTC. It specifies CASSQGTSYEQYF. The chain recombines TRBV4-2 with TRBJ2-7, with D possibly being TRBD1 or TRBD2 (5 bases each). CDR3 length equals 13 residues. CDR1 is LGHNA, CDR2 YNFKEQ, per germline. With 3 bases removed from V and 0 bases from J, the gap between germline ends came to 6 bases.

The chain recombines TRBV27 with TRBJ2-5, with 9 nucleotides matching TRBD2. J gave up 5 bases and V 1 base, and 8 bases lay outside the gene matches. The CDR3 totals 16 residues. Per germline, CDR1 MNHEY and CDR2 SMNVEV (reference sequence). Here the CDR3 reads CASSLLAREGQETQYF. CDR3 in DNA: TGTGCCAGCAGTTTATTAGCGCGGGAGGGCCAGGAGACCCAGTACTTC.

A few counts support this clonotype. This chain joins TRBV7-9 and TRBJ2-5, with no clear D. There are 14 residues in the CDR3. V dropped 1 base and J dropped 3 bases, with 9 bases sitting between them. Germline CDR1 is SEHNR and CDR2 is FQNEAQ (reference sequence). CDR3 sequence: CASSLDGFEETQYF. The CDR3 DNA follows: TGTGCCAGCAGCTTAGACGGATTCGAAGAGACCCAGTACTTC.

This clonotype showed up many times. The chain links TRBV4-2 to TRBJ2-6; 8 bases map to TRBD1. V lost 0 bases to trimming and J lost 2 bases; unmatched junction nucleotides: 12. CDR3 length: 20 residues. Germline CDR1 reads LGHNA; CDR2 reads YNFKEQ. This CDR3 is CASSQDINRGRTTGANVLTF. CDR3 in DNA: TGTGCCAGCAGCCAAGATATTAACAGGGGGAGAACGACTGGGGCCAACGTCCTGACTTTC.

This clonotype was observed many times. CDR3 nucleotides: TGCAGTGCTAGAGACGGGACTCCTCAAGAGACCCAGTACTTC. This gives the protein CSARDGTPQETQYF. The chain combines TRBV20-1 with TRBJ2-5, with D perhaps TRBD2 (6 bases). The CDR3 loop spans 14 amino acids. V was clipped by 0 bases and J by 2 bases, with 10 bases between them. Germline CDR1 DFQATT, CDR2 SNEGSKA (reference sequence).

The chain carries TRBV9 and TRBJ1-1; D not resolved. The germline V gene encodes CDR1 SGDLS and CDR2 YYNGEE. Between the trimmed V and J ends, which lost 7 bases and 3 bases, there was a span of 10 bases. This CDR3 comprises 12 residues. The CDR3 coding sequence is TGTGCCAGCGGTGTTGGGGACACTGAAGCTTTCTTT. Protein: CASGVGDTEAFF.

A few counts support this clonotype. The chain links TRBV4-3 to TRBJ1-2; D possibly corresponds to TRBD1 (5 bases). This CDR3 spans 14 amino acids. Between the trimmed V and J ends, which lost 3 bases and 2 bases, there was a span of 10 bases. The germline V gene encodes CDR1 LGHNA and CDR2 YSLEER. CDR3 sequence (DNA): TGCGCCAGCAGCCATGCAGGGTCCAACTATGGCTACACCTTC. This gives the protein CASSHAGSNYGYTF.

V gene TRBV4-3 combines with J gene TRBJ2-4; D perhaps matches TRBD1 (5 bases). The V gene's germline CDR1 is LGHNA and CDR2 YSLEER. V was trimmed by 0 bases and J by 2 bases, leaving 14 bases between them. The CDR3 is made up of 17 amino acids. CDR3 region: CASSQDRQGGTKNIQYF. The CDR3 DNA reads TGCGCCAGCAGCCAAGATCGGCAGGGTGGAACCAAAAACATTCAGTACTTC.

This clonotype has more than one count but fewer than ten. This chain joins TRBV10-3 and TRBJ2-7, with TRBD1 matching over 7 bases. The V and J ends lost 0 bases and 2 bases, in that order; junction bases with no gene match: 4. The CDR3 length is 15 residues. Germline CDR1 and CDR2: ENHRY and SYGVKD. Here the CDR3 DNA reads TGTGCCATCAGTGAGTCGGGGACAGCTACCTACGAGCAGTACTTC. This encodes CAISESGTATYEQYF.

V usage is TRBV12-3 or TRBV12-4 and J usage is TRBJ1-1; 7 bases align to TRBD1. With V trimmed by 6 bases and J by 6 bases, 10 bases remained unmatched. This CDR3 is 14 amino acids long. This CDR3 reads CASSPETGLAEAFF. The DNA for the CDR3 is TGTGCCAGCAGCCCAGAGACAGGGCTGGCTGAAGCTTTCTTT.

DNA of the CDR3: TGTGCCAGCAGCTTGCCGGGGAACGCAGATACGCAGTATTTT. Protein: CASSLPGNADTQYF. The gene calls are TRBV5-4 and TRBJ2-3, with D possibly TRBD2 on 5 matching bases. The V and J ends lost 1 base and 4 bases respectively, with 10 bases between them. CDR1 SGHNT and CDR2 YYREEE come from the germline V gene (reference sequence). The CDR3 extends over 14 amino acids.

The rearrangement links TRBV20-1 to TRBJ1-2; 9 bases are a match to TRBD1. This CDR3 region has 16 residues. V shed 0 bases, J shed 4 bases, and the junction held 9 bases outside the gene matches. CDR1 and CDR2 (germline): DFQATT, SNEGSKA (reference sequence). CDR3 in DNA: TGCAGTGCTAGAGATGTATCAAAGGGACAGGGCTATGGCTACACCTTC. Translating it yields CSARDVSKGQGYGYTF.

This clonotype showed up just a few times. The rearrangement links TRBV4-1 to TRBJ2-7; 7 bases align to TRBD1. The V gene end was trimmed by 1 base and the J gene end by 3 bases; junction bases not matched to a gene: 6. The CDR3 has 15 residues. Germline V CDR1 and CDR2: MGHRA, YSYEKL. The CDR3: CASSQGGTELYEQYF. In nucleotides, the CDR3 is TGCGCCAGCAGCCAAGGGGGGACAGAACTCTACGAGCAGTACTTC.

The rearrangement joins TRBV7-9 to TRBJ1-1; 7 bases agree with TRBD1. This CDR3 contains 15 residues. CDR1 is SEHNR and CDR2 is FQNEAQ in the germline V gene (reference sequence). With 5 bases clipped from V and 1 base from J, the junction kept 7 bases outside the gene matches. CDR3 protein: CASSPGQLANTEAFF. The CDR3 DNA reads TGTGCCAGCAGCCCGGGACAGCTGGCGAACACTGAAGCTTTCTTT. The full variable domain, in which reference TRBV7-9 and TRBJ1-1 provide the parts outside the CDR3, is DTGVSQNPRHKITKRGQNVTFRCDPISEHNRLYWYRQTLGQGPEFLTYFQNEAQLEKSRLLSDRFSAERPKGSFSTLEIQRTEQGDSAMYLCASSPGQLANTEAFFGQGTRLTVV.

The chain has TRBV9 and TRBJ2-5, with 12 bases identical to TRBD2. This CDR3 has 16 amino acids. CDR1 is SGDLS, CDR2 YYNGEE, per germline. The trim removed 3 bases at V and 1 base at J, leaving 4 bases unmatched. CDR3 region: CASSDRLAGAQETQYF. DNA for the CDR3: TGTGCCAGCAGCGATCGACTAGCGGGAGCCCAAGAGACCCAGTACTTC.

The chain couples TRBV29-1 to TRBJ1-2; D is unclear. The CDR3 totals 11 residues. Between the trimmed V and J ends, which lost 3 bases and 3 bases, there was a span of 5 bases. Looked up from germline, CDR1 is SQVTM and CDR2 is ANQGSEA. For the CDR3, the DNA is TGCAGCGTTGAGTCTGACTATGGCTACACCTTC. Encoded protein: CSVESDYGYTF.

This clonotype showed up just a few times. This chain's CDR3 is CASSPESDRGREQYF. The CDR3 DNA is TGTGCCAGCAGCCCGGAATCGGACAGGGGGCGCGAGCAGTACTTC. V and J are TRBV7-9 and TRBJ2-7; 11 bases fit TRBD1. J gave up 6 bases and V 5 bases, and 9 bases lay outside the gene matches. The CDR3 totals 15 residues. Germline CDR1 SEHNR, CDR2 FQNEAQ (reference sequence).

J is TRBJ2-7 and V is TRBV5-1; 13 bases align to TRBD2. The germline gives CDR1 SGHRS, CDR2 YFSETQ. Trimming removed 4 bases from V and 7 bases from J; junction bases left unmatched: 14. The CDR3 sequence is 17 residues long. CDR3 in DNA: TGCGCCAGCAGCCGCGGACTAGCGGGAGCTAACGTCGGGGAGCAGTACTTC. Its protein is CASSRGLAGANVGEQYF.

This clonotype was seen a few times. The rearrangement links TRBV4-3 to TRBJ2-2; 7 bases line up with TRBD1. J lost 0 bases, V lost 4 bases, and 2 bases had no gene match. The CDR3 is 15 residues long. From germline, CDR1 is LGHNA and CDR2 YSLEER. The CDR3: CASSPGQTNTGELFF. Here the CDR3 DNA reads TGCGCCAGCAGCCCGGGACAGACGAACACCGGGGAGCTGTTTTTT.

The chain links TRBV13 to TRBJ1-2, with a weak D call TRBD1 (6 bases). The CDR3 length is 13 residues. Trimming pared 5 bases from V and 4 bases from J, leaving 11 bases between. The germline CDR1 and CDR2 sequences are PRHDT and FYEKMQ (reference sequence). The CDR3 nucleotides read TGTGCCAGCAGCGCTGGACAGCTCTATGGCTACACCTTC. Amino acids: CASSAGQLYGYTF.